A single sample is the source of the 4 T cell receptor beta chains below, sequenced in a study of blood T cell repertoires in COVID-19. Only in-frame clones appear in the TCRdb table, and some are missing; sequencing was by immunoSEQ multiplex PCR. Among 150,000 or so clones listed, about 79% were seen once. The sequenced sample consisted of peripheral blood. These receptors came from a woman between 55 and 75 years old with acute or convalescent COVID-19.

This clone was seen only a few times. This rearrangement joins TRBV2 to TRBJ1-1, with no clear D. The V gene's germline CDR1 is SNHLY and CDR2 FYNNEI. Trimming left V 4 bases short and J 5 bases short, with 8 bases between. This CDR3 contains 12 residues. The CDR3 reads CASSGTRTEAFF. CDR3 in DNA: TGTGCCAGCAGTGGTACGAGAACTGAAGCTTTCTTT.

This clone is a singleton in its sample. The chain uses TRBV25-1 and TRBJ1-2, with TRBD1 matching 8 bases. V lost 5 bases and J lost 4; bases outside the gene matches: 9. Germline-derived CDR1 and CDR2 are MGHDK and SYGVNS. The CDR3 runs to 15 residues. The CDR3 loop reads CASSPPGQVGYGYTF. In DNA form, the CDR3 reads TGTGCCAGCAGTCCCCCGGGACAGGTTGGCTATGGCTACACCTTC.

This clone was recorded a few times. The DNA of the CDR3 is TGTGCCAGCAGCTTAGAGGGTACCCAGGGCTTCTCTGGAAACACCATATATTTT. Encoded protein: CASSLEGTQGFSGNTIYF. The chain uses TRBV7-6 and TRBJ1-3; possible D gene TRBD1, 5 bases. V was clipped by 1 base and J by 0 bases, with 16 bases between them. Per the germline V gene, CDR1 is SGHVS and CDR2 is FNYEAQ. This CDR3 has 18 amino acids.

The rearrangement uses TRBV7-9 and TRBJ2-4; 7 bases fit TRBD2. Trimming cost V 7 bases and J 4 bases; bases outside gene matches: 10. Per the germline V gene, CDR1 is SEHNR and CDR2 is FQNEAQ (reference sequence). The CDR3 sequence is 15 residues long. CDR3 region: CASIPLGGEKNIQYF. In DNA form, the CDR3 reads TGTGCCAGCATCCCTCTTGGGGGGGAGAAAAACATTCAGTACTTC.